The clone carrying this T cell receptor (beta chain) occurred a few times. The entry originates in a study of human T cells and chemical hapten exposure. Specified time point: patch test 3, about 24 weeks after DPC sensitization. As to treatment: therapeutic diphenylcyclopropenone sensitization with weekly scalp DPC. Alopecia patients between 18 and 70 years old and suitable for DPC were used as donors. TCRdb re-analysed the RACE reads in MiXCR, keeping a single row per CDR3 protein. In the table there are roughly 200,000 distinct CDR3 sequences, under 30% of which are singletons. The material was whole blood, obtained in connection with sensitization to the hapten diphenylcyclopropenone (DPC). The origin of this receptor is a woman in her thirties or forties with alopecia areata. Some clones in this sample may be carry-over from other donors' samples.

The CDR3 sequence is CASSVGQGANTEAFF. The DNA of the CDR3 is TGCGCCAGCAGCGTCGGACAGGGCGCTAACACTGAAGCTTTCTTT. V usage is TRBV5-1 and J usage is TRBJ1-1; 8 positions agree with TRBD1. CDR1 SGHRS and CDR2 YFSETQ come from the germline V gene. The V gene end was trimmed by 4 bases and the J gene end by 2 bases; junction bases not matched to a gene: 7. CDR3 length equals 15 residues.